A selection of T cell receptor beta chains follows, all from one sample in a study of cytotoxic CD8 clonotypes in ibrutinib-treated CLL. Sequencing was performed with immunoSEQ multiplex PCR; in TCRdb, only in-frame clones are kept and a portion is missing. The sample contains about 120,000 clones, approximately 58% of which appear only once. The sequences come from PBMCs, collected after 24 months of ibrutinib treatment. These receptors came from a human donor with chronic lymphocytic leukemia. Each CDR3 is given without its conserved first and last residue.

V gene	J gene	CDR3 protein
TRBV7-9	TRBJ1-2	ASSQETGARGYT
TRBV6-1	TRBJ1-6	ASSEAKLNSPLH
TRBV5-1	TRBJ2-7	ASSSGQGAYEQY
TRBV9	TRBJ1-1	ASSASSGSTEAF
TRBV5-1	TRBJ1-2	ASSLDGRYGYT
TRBV9	TRBJ2-2	ASSGTRGGSNTGELF
TRBV10-2	TRBJ2-7	ASRGTGSYEQY
TRBV6-1	TRBJ1-2	ASSEVVGFYGYT
TRBV5-8	TRBJ2-2	ASSPDRGGELF
TRBV5-1	TRBJ2-5	ASSLVFTGQETQY
TRBV7-2	TRBJ1-3	ASSQGISGNTIY
TRBV6-1	TRBJ1-5	ASTRTESSNQPQH
TRBV7-3	TRBJ2-2	ASSSPGGGAATGELF
TRBV11-2	TRBJ2-7	ASTLVGTRNYEQY
TRBV14	TRBJ2-1	ASSQFRNEQF
TRBV4-1	TRBJ1-2	ASSQDPTRGHGYT
TRBV5-1	TRBJ2-1	ASSLDRSNEQF
TRBV7-6	TRBJ2-7	ASSSYRGEEQY
TRBV9	TRBJ2-3	ASSVASSGVDTQY
TRBV13	TRBJ2-3	ASSLGELSTDTQY
TRBV7-2	TRBJ2-5	ASSFSAGLQETQY
TRBV27	TRBJ2-3	ASSSRLAVGTDTQY
TRBV6-5	TRBJ1-2	ASSSQQAGDYGYT
TRBV19	TRBJ2-7	ASIDSFTYEQY
TRBV6-6	TRBJ2-7	ASSKGQGNYEQY
TRBV6-4	TRBJ2-3	ASSDSQTGTQY
TRBV7-8	TRBJ1-1	ASSSINTGTEAF
TRBV28	TRBJ1-2	ASRAGGFEEGYT
TRBV9	TRBJ2-3	ASSVAVGGTDTQY
TRBV9	TRBJ2-3	ASSGPGLDFRTDTQY
TRBV25-1	TRBJ1-1	ASSVTGLRAF